These 3 T cell receptor beta chains share one sample of origin, sequenced in a study of T cell repertoires in cytomegalovirus infection (dated by TCRdb to between 2018 and 2021). The sequencing machine was an Illumina HiSeq 1500. The public reads were reanalyzed by TCRdb: fastp trimming at Q25, MiXCR alignment, in-frame beta chains only. Every CDR3 protein is listed once, alongside the most common genes and DNA of its rows. The sample table lists hundreds of thousands of distinct CDR3 sequences, 17% of them with a count of one. 12% of the sample belongs to the ten largest clones. What was sequenced was PBMCs. The receptor set was obtained from a human donor in good health (CMV status not recorded). Some clones in this sample may be carry-over from other donors' samples.

V is TRBV28 and J is TRBJ1-2; D remains ambiguous. Trimming cost V 7 bases and J 1 base, with 10 bases left between them. The CDR3 has 13 amino acids. CDR1 is MDHEN and CDR2 is SYDVKM in the germline V gene. The DNA for the CDR3 is TGTGCCAGCATCCCTAACAATAACTATGGCTACACCTTC. It encodes CASIPNNNYGYTF.

This chain connects TRBV24-1 to TRBJ2-5; tentative D call: TRBD2 (5 bases). V was pared by 5 bases and J by 5 bases, with 11 bases between. The CDR3 has 13 residues. The V gene's germline CDR1 is KGHDR and CDR2 SFDVKD. In DNA form, the CDR3 reads TGTGCCACCAGTGTCCCGGGGTTGGAGACCCAGTACTTC. Translation gives CATSVPGLETQYF.

The chain has TRBV12-3 or TRBV12-4 and TRBJ1-1; 9 bases are a match to TRBD1. The CDR3 spans 13 residues. The J segment lost 4 bases and the V segment lost 7 bases, leaving 4 bases of the junction unmatched. The CDR3 protein is CASIRQGGTEAFF. In DNA form, the CDR3 reads TGTGCCAGCATTAGACAGGGGGGCACTGAAGCTTTCTTT.